These 5 T cell receptor beta chains originate from one sample sequenced in a study of blood T cells in healthy people across ages. For the second PCR, which ran for about 6 to 11 cycles, a sample-barcoded 5' primer and a J-beta primer mix were used. TCRdb analysed the 5' RACE reads with MiXCR anew, one entry per CDR3 protein. The sample shows 450,000 to 650,000 distinct CDR3 sequences, 24% of them seen only once. The same sample was also used in a study of T cells of mothers and their children.

Sample: blood. The receptors come from a boy aged 5 to 17 in good health.

Ten or more counts support this clonotype. The V gene is TRBV12-3 or TRBV12-4, the J gene TRBJ1-4; possible D gene TRBD1, 6 bases. The CDR3 length is 11 residues. The V end was cut by 5 bases, the J end by 8 bases, with 6 bases between. In DNA form, the CDR3 reads TGTGCCAGCAGTCAGGGGGAAAAACTGTTTTTT. Protein: CASSQGEKLFF.

The chain combines TRBV19 with TRBJ1-1; tentatively, D is TRBD1 (6 bases). Germline assignment: CDR1 LNHDA and CDR2 SQIVND (reference sequence). This CDR3 comprises 14 residues. The V end lost 6 bases, the J end lost 4 bases, and 15 bases lay between the germline ends. CDR3 sequence (DNA): TGTGCCAGTAGCCTCATTCAGGGGACCACTGAAGCTTTCTTT. Protein: CASSLIQGTTEAFF.

This clonotype was seen a few times. The chain links TRBV5-6 to TRBJ2-3; 8 bases map to TRBD2. This CDR3 has 15 residues. Germline loops: CDR1 SGHDT, CDR2 YYEEEE. V lost 4 bases, J lost 6 bases, and 10 bases stayed unmatched. Written as DNA, the CDR3 is TGTGCCAGCAGCCCTTGGCCCAGCGGGGGCGATACGCAGTATTTT. This sequence encodes CASSPWPSGGDTQYF.

A few counts support this clonotype. This chain connects TRBV4-1 to TRBJ2-3; 9 positions agree with TRBD2. The junction had 9 bases not matched to a gene; V was cut back by 0 bases and J by 8 bases. The CDR3 contains 16 residues. Germline V gives CDR1 MGHRA, CDR2 YSYEKL. CDR3 region: CASSQDRAGGPVTQYF. In nucleotides, the CDR3 is TGCGCCAGCAGCCAAGATAGGGCGGGAGGGCCTGTTACGCAGTATTTT.

This clonotype was counted only a few times. The chain carries TRBV28 and TRBJ2-5; D gene ambiguous. The DNA matches TRBJ2-1 better at its end, which makes the J call doubtful. The CDR3 runs 12 residues. The germline V gene encodes CDR1 MDHEN and CDR2 SYDVKM. The CDR3 bases are TGTGCCAGCAGTTCCACCTTCAATGAGCAGTTCTTC. Its protein product is CASSSTFNEQFF.